Listed below are T cell receptor beta chains from one sample, sequenced in a study of identical twins. One entry per CDR3 protein, called by TCRdb with MiXCR from the 5' RACE reads. The sample lists around 300,000 distinct CDR3 sequences; roughly 8.6% were seen once. These data are also associated with another study on yellow fever vaccine responses in identical twins.

The sample taken for sequencing was memory (CD45RO+) T cells sorted from blood. Receptors originate from a woman aged 18 to 35 in good health. CDR3s include the opening cysteine and the closing phenylalanine or tryptophan.

v_call: TRBV15
cdr3_length: 13
cdr3_aa: CATSRQRNEKLFF

v_call: TRBV7-2
cdr3_length: 17
cdr3_aa: CASSFRRLDLYTDTQYF

v_call: TRBV14
cdr3_length: 16
cdr3_aa: CASSQSPRGSHNEQFF

v_call: TRBV3-1
cdr3_length: 14
cdr3_aa: CASSQEQGAYGYTF

v_call: TRBV5-1
cdr3_length: 11
cdr3_aa: CASSFRDTIYF

v_call: TRBV7-6
cdr3_length: 13
cdr3_aa: CASSLVTASEAFF

v_call: TRBV18
cdr3_length: 15
cdr3_aa: CASSPSGGTRETQYF

v_call: TRBV11-2
cdr3_length: 13
cdr3_aa: CASSLGLADTQYF

v_call: TRBV3-1
cdr3_length: 15
cdr3_aa: CASSHSGDKTSRAFF

v_call: TRBV12-3/TRBV12-4
cdr3_length: 14
cdr3_aa: CASSLISRVYGYTF

v_call: TRBV5-4
cdr3_length: 19
cdr3_aa: CASSLGATGGASGYNEQFF

v_call: TRBV5-6
cdr3_length: 12
cdr3_aa: CASRLGEYGYTF

v_call: TRBV7-9
cdr3_length: 16
cdr3_aa: CASSLERAGTKNIQYF

v_call: TRBV20-1
cdr3_length: 11
cdr3_aa: CSILGYNEQFF

v_call: TRBV3-1
cdr3_length: 16
cdr3_aa: CASSQGLAGGPDTQYF

v_call: TRBV7-4
cdr3_length: 16
cdr3_aa: CASSRDREDSNQPQHF

v_call: TRBV6-5
cdr3_length: 14
cdr3_aa: CASSSGDRGLGYTF

v_call: TRBV5-1
cdr3_length: 15
cdr3_aa: CASSLGSVESYGYTF